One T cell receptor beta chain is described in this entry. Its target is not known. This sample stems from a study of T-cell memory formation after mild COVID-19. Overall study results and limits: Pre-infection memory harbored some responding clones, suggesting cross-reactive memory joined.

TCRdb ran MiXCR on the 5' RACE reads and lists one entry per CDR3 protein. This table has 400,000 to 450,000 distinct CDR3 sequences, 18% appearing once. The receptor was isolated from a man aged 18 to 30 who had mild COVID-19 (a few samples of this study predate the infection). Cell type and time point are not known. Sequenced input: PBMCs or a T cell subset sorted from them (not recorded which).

The CDR3 DNA sequence: TGTGCCAGTAGTATGAGTTCGGCGGGATACTTCCTGGGGACAGATACGCAGTATTTT. Encoded protein: CASSMSSAGYFLGTDTQYF. The rearrangement links TRBV19 to TRBJ2-3; maybe TRBD2 (6 bases). The germline CDR1 and CDR2 sequences are LNHDA and SQIVND (reference sequence). The CDR3 runs to 19 residues. V dropped 3 bases and J dropped 3 bases, with 25 bases sitting between them.